This T cell receptor beta chain was retrieved from a study of CD8 T cells in ankylosing spondylitis. Study-wide results and limits: The authors reported significant enrichment of disease-linked clones in matched ankylosing spondylitis synovial fluid. What seemed typical of ankylosing spondylitis blood was a TCR beta motif built from eight highly homologous variants. Before this, some motif variants had been reported in reactive arthritis synovial fluid and blood.

A single record per CDR3 protein comes from TCRdb applying MiXCR to the 5' RACE reads. There are approximately 220,000 distinct CDR3 sequences in the sample; roughly 10% occur only once, and roughly 23% lies in the top ten. This clonotype was seen more than once but under ten times. Antigen specificity is unknown. The germline V and J ends were trimmed by 4 bases and 1 base, with 15 bases remaining between them. Germline loops: CDR1 SGHRS, CDR2 YFSETQ. The CDR3 spans 15 residues. The sequence derives from a male donor with ankylosing spondylitis or in good health (not recorded which). Sequencing was performed on blood, either unsorted or a sorted T cell fraction (not recorded which). The rearrangement links TRBV5-1 to TRBJ2-7; a weak D match, TRBD1 (7 bases). The CDR3 DNA is TGCGCCAGCAGCCCCCGGGAGACAGGGTCCTACGAGCAGTACTTC. This translates into CASSPRETGSYEQYF.